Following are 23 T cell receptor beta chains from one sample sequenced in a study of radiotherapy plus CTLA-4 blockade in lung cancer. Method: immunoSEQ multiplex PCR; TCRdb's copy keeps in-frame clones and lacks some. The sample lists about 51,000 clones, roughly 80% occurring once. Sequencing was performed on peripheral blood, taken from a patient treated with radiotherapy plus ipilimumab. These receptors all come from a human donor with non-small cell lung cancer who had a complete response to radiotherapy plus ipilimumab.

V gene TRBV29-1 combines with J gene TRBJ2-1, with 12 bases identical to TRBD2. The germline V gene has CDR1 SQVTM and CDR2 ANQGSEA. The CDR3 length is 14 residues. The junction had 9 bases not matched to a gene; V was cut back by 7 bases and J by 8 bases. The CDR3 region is CSALLAGGVDEQFF. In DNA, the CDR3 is TGCAGCGCTCTACTAGCGGGAGGTGTCGATGAGCAGTTCTTC.

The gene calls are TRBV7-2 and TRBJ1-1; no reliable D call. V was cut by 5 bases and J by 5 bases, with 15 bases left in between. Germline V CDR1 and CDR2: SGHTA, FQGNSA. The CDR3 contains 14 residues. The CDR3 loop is CASSRPGGSTEAFF. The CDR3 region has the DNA TGTGCCAGCAGCCGACCGGGTGGAAGTACTGAAGCTTTCTTT.

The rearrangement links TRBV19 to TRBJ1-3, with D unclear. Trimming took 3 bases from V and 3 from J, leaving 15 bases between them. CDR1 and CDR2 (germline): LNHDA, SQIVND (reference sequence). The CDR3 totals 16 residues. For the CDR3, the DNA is TGTGCCAGTAGTATCTGGAGACAAGAGGGTGGAAACACCATATATTTT. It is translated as CASSIWRQEGGNTIYF.

CDR3 DNA: TGTGCCAGCAGCGTAGGGGGACTAGCGCCCAAAGAGCAGTTCTTC. It specifies CASSVGGLAPKEQFF. The rearrangement joins TRBV7-2 to TRBJ2-1, with TRBD2 identical over 10 bases. This CDR3 spans 15 amino acids. Trimming took 5 bases from V and 10 from J; bases not matched to a gene: 11. Germline V lookup: CDR1 SGHTA, CDR2 FQGNSA.

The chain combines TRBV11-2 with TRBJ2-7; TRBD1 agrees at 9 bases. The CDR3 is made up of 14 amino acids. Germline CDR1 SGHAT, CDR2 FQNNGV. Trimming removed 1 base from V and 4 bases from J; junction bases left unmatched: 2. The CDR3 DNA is TGTGCCAGCAGCTTAGTAGGGACAGGGTACGAGCAGTACTTC. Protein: CASSLVGTGYEQYF.

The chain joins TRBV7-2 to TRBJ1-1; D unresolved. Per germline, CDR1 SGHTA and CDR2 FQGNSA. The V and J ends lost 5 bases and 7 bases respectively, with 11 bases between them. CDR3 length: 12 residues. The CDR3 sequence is CASSGRGSEAFF. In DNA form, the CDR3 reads TGTGCCAGCAGCGGGAGAGGGAGTGAAGCTTTCTTT.

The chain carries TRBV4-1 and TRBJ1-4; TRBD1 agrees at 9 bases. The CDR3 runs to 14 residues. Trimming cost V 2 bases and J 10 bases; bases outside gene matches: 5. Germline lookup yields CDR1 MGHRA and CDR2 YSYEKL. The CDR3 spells CASSQPGQGRKLFF. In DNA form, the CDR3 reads TGCGCCAGCAGCCAACCAGGACAGGGGAGAAAACTGTTTTTT.

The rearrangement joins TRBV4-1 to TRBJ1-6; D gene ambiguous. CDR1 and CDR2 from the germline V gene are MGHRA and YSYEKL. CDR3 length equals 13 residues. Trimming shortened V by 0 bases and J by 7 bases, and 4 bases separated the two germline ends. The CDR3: CASSQDLNSPLHF. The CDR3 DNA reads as TGCGCCAGCAGCCAAGATCTAAATTCACCCCTCCACTTT.

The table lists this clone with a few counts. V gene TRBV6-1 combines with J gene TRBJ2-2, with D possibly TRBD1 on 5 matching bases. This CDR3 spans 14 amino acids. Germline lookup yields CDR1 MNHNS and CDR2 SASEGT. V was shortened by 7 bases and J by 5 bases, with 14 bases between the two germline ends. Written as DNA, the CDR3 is TGTGCCAGCACAGGGCTGTTATCAACCGGGGAGCTGTTTTTT. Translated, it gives CASTGLLSTGELFF.

The CDR3 region has the DNA TGCGCCAGCAGCTCCAACAACATGAACACTGAAGCTTTCTTT. Its protein product is CASSSNNMNTEAFF. V usage is TRBV4-3 and J usage is TRBJ1-1; D ambiguous. The CDR3 has 14 residues. Germline values: CDR1 LGHNA, CDR2 YSLEER. Deletions cut 5 bases from V and 0 bases from J, with 10 bases between.

The CDR3 sequence is CASGLMADKLFF. The CDR3 nucleotides are TGTGCTAGTGGTTTGATGGCGGATAAACTGTTTTTT. The chain joins TRBV12-5 to TRBJ1-4; D not resolved. Between the trimmed V and J ends, which lost 2 bases and 11 bases, there was a span of 9 bases. Germline CDR1 is LGHNT and CDR2 is FRNRAP. CDR3 size: 12 residues. The full variable domain, rest sourced from reference TRBV12-5 and TRBJ1-4, is DARVTQTPRHKVTEMGQEVTMRCQPILGHNTVFWYRQTMMQGLELLAYFRNRAPLDDSGMPKDRFSAEMPDATLATLKIQPSEPRDSAVYFCASGLMADKLFFGSGTQLSVL.

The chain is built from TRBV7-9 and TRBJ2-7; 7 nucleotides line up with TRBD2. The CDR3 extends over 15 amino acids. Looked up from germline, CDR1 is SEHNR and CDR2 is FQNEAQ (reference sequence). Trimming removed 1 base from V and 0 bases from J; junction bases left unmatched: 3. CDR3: CASSLDGGVSYEQYF. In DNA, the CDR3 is TGTGCCAGCAGCTTAGATGGGGGGGTCTCCTACGAGCAGTACTTC.

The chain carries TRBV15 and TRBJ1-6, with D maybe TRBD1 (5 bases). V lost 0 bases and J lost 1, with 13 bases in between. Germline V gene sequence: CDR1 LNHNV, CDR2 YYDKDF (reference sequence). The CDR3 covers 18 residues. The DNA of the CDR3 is TGTGCCACCAGCAGAGATCGAGGGGACTGGTCCTATAATTCACCCCTCCACTTT. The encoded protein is CATSRDRGDWSYNSPLHF.

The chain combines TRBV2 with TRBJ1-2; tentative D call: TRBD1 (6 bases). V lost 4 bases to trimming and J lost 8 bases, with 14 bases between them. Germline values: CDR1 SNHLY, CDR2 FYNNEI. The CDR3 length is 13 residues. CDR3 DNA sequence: TGTGCCAGCAGTGGAACAGGGCCCGACGGCTACACCTTC. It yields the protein CASSGTGPDGYTF.

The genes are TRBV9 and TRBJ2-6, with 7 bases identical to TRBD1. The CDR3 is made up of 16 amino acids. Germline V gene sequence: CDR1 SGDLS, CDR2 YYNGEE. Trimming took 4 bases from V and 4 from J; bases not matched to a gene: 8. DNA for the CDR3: TGTGCCAGCAGCCCGGTACAGGGGTACGGGGCCAACGTCCTGACTTTC. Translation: CASSPVQGYGANVLTF.

CDR3 DNA sequence: TGTGCCAGCAGCCAAGAGGACACACAAGAGACCCAGTACTTC. Translated: CASSQEDTQETQYF. The chain couples TRBV14 to TRBJ2-5; D is perhaps TRBD1 (5 bases). V dropped 0 bases and J dropped 2 bases, with 7 bases sitting between them. Germline V lookup: CDR1 SGHDN, CDR2 FVKESK. The CDR3 totals 14 residues.

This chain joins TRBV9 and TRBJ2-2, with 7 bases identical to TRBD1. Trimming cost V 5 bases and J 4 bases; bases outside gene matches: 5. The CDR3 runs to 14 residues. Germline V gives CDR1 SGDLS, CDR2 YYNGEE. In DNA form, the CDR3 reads TGTGCCAGCAGGACAGGGCGCGTCACCGGGGAGCTGTTTTTT. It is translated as CASRTGRVTGELFF.

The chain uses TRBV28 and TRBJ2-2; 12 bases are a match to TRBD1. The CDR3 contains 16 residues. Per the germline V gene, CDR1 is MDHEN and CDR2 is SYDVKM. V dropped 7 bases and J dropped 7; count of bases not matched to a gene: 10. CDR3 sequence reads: CASTDRDRGPGGELFF. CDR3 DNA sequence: TGTGCCAGCACCGACCGGGACAGGGGGCCTGGCGGGGAGCTGTTTTTT.

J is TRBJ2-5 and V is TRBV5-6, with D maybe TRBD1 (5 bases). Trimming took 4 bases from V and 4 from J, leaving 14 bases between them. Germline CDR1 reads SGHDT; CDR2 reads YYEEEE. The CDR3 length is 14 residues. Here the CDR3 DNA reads TGTGCCAGCAGCCAGGCAGGGTGGGGAGAGACCCAGTACTTC. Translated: CASSQAGWGETQYF.

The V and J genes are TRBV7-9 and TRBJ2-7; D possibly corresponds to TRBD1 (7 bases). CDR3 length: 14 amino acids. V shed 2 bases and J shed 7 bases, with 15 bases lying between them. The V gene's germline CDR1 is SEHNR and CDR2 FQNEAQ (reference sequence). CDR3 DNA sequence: TGTGCCAGCAGCTTATCAACAGGGGCGGGAGAGCAGTACTTC. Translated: CASSLSTGAGEQYF.

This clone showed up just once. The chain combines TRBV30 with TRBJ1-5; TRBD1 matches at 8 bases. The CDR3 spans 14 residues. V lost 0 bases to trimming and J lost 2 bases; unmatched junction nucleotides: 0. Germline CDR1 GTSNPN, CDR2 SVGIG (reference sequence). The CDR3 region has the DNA TGTGCCTGGAGTGTACAGGGGGGCAATCAGCCCCAGCATTTT. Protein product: CAWSVQGGNQPQHF.

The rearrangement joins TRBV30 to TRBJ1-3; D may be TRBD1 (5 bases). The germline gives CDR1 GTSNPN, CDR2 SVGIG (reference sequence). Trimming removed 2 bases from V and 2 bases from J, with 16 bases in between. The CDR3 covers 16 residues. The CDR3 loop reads CAWSPTYKGTGNTIYF. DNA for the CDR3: TGTGCCTGGAGTCCGACATACAAGGGGACTGGAAACACCATATATTTT.

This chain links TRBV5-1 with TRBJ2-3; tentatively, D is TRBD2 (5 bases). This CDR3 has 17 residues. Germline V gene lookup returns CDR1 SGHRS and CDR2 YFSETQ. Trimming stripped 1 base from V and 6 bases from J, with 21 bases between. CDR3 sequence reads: CASSLFSLPSSGDTQYF. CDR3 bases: TGCGCCAGCAGCTTGTTCTCTCTCCCGAGCAGCGGTGATACGCAGTATTTT.